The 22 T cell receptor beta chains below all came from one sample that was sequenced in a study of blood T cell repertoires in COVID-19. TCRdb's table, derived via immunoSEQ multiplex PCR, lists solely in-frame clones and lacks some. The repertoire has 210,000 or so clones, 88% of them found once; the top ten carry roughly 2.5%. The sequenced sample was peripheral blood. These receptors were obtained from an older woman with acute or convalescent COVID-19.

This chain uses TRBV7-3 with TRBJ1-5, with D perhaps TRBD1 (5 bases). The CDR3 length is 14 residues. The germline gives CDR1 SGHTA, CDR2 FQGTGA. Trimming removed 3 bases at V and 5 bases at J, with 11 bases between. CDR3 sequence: CASSLIGGDQPQHF. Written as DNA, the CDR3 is TGTGCCAGCAGCTTGATTGGGGGGGATCAGCCCCAGCATTTT. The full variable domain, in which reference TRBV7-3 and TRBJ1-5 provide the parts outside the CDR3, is GAGVSQTPSNKVTEKGKYVELRCDPISGHTALYWYRQSLGQGPEFLIYFQGTGAADDSGLPNDRFFAVRPEGSVSTLKIQRTERGDSAVYLCASSLIGGDQPQHFGDGTRLSIL.

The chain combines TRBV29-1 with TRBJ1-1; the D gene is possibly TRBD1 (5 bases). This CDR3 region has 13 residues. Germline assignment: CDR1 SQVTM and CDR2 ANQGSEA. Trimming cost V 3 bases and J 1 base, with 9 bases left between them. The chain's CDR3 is CSVDSGSNTEAFF. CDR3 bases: TGCAGCGTTGATTCAGGGTCGAACACTGAAGCTTTCTTT. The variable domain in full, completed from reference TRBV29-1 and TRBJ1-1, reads SAVISQKPSRDICQRGTSLTIQCQVDSQVTMMFWYRQQPGQSLTLIATANQGSEATYESGFVIDKFPISRPNLTFSTLTVSNMSPEDSSIYLCSVDSGSNTEAFFGQGTRLTVV.

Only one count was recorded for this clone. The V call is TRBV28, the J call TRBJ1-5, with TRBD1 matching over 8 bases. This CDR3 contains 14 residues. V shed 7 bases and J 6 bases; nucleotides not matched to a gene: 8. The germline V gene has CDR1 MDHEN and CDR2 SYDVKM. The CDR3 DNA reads TGTGCCAGCAAACTGGACAGGGTCATTCAGCCCCAGCATTTT. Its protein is CASKLDRVIQPQHF.

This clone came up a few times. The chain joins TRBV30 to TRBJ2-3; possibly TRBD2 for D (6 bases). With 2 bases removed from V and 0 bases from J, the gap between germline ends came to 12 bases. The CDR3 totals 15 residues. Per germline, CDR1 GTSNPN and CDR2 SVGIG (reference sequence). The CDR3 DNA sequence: TGTGCCTGGAGTTGGAGGGGACCTAGCACAGATACGCAGTATTTT. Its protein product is CAWSWRGPSTDTQYF.

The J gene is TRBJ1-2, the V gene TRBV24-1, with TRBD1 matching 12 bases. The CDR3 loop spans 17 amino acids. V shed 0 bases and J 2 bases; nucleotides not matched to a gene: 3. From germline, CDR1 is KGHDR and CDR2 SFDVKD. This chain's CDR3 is CATSDLGTGGENYGYTF. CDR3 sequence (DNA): TGTGCCACCAGTGATTTGGGGACAGGGGGCGAAAACTATGGCTACACCTTC.

CDR3 protein: CASSYEKTQYF. The CDR3 nucleotides are TGTGCCAGCAGTTACGAGAAGACCCAGTACTTC. V usage is TRBV6-5 and J usage is TRBJ2-5; no definite D call. Per the germline V gene, CDR1 is MNHEY and CDR2 is SVGAGI. V lost 2 bases to trimming and J lost 6 bases, with 4 bases between them. The CDR3 runs to 11 residues.

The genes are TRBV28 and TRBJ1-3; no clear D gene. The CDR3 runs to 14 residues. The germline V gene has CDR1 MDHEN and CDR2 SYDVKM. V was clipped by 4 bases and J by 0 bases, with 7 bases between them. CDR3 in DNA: TGTGCCAGCAGTTCCCCCCACTCTGGAAACACCATATATTTT. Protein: CASSSPHSGNTIYF.

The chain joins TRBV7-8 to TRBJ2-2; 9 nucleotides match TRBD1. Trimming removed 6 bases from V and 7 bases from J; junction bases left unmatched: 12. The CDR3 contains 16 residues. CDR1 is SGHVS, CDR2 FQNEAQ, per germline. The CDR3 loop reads CASRRRDRAVSGELFF. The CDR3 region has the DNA TGTGCCAGCAGACGCAGGGACAGGGCAGTTAGCGGGGAGCTGTTTTTT.

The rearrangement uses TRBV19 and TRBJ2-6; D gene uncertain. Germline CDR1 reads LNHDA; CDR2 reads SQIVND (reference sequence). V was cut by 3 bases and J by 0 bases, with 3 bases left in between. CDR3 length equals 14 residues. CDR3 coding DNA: TGTGCCAGTAGTATGAGCTCTGGGGCCAACGTCCTGACTTTC. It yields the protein CASSMSSGANVLTF. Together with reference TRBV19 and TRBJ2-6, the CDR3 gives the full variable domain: DGGITQSPKYLFRKEGQNVTLSCEQNLNHDAMYWYRQDPGQGLRLIYYSQIVNDFQKGDIAEGYSVSREKKESFPLTVTSAQKNPTAFYLCASSMSSGANVLTFGAGSRLTVL.

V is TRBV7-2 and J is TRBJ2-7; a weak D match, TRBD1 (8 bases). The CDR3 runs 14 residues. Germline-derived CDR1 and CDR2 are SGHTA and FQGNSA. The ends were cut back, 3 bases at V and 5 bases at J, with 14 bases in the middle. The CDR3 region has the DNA TGTGCCAGCAGCTTTCGACAGGGGAGGGACGAGCAGTACTTC. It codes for CASSFRQGRDEQYF.

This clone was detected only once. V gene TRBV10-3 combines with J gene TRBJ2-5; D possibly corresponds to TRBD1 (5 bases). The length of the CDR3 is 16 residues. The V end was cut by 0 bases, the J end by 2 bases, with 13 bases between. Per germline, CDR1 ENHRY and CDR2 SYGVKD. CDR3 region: CAISESVAGLQETQYF. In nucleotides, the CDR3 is TGTGCCATCAGTGAGTCAGTGGCAGGGTTACAAGAGACCCAGTACTTC.

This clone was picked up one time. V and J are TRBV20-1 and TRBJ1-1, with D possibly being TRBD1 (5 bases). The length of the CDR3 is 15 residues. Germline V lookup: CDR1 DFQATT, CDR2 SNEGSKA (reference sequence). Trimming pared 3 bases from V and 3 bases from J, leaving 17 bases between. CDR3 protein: CSASGPSLGDTEAFF. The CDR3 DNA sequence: TGCAGTGCTAGTGGACCGTCTCTAGGGGACACTGAAGCTTTCTTT.

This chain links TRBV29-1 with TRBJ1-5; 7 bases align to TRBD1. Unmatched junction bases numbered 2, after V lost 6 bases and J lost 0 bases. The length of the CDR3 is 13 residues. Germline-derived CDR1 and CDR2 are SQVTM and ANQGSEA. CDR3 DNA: TGCAGCGTCTGGACAGGTAGCAATCAGCCCCAGCATTTT. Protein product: CSVWTGSNQPQHF.

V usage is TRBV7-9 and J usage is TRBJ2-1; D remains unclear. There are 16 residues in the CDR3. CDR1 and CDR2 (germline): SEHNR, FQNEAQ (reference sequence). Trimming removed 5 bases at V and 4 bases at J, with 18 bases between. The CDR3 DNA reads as TGTGCCAGCAGCGGTTTCCAAACTGGAGATTACAATGAGCAGTTCTTC. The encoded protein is CASSGFQTGDYNEQFF.

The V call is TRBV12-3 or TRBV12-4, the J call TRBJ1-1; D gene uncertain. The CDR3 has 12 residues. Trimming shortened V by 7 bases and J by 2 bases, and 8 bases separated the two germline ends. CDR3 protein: CASTLLNTEAFF. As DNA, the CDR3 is TGTGCCAGCACCTTACTCAACACTGAAGCTTTCTTT.

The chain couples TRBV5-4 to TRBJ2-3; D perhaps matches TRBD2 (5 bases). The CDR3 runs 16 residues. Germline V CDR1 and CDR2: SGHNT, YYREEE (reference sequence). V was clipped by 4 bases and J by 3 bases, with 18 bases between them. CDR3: CASSPAAGTQTDTQYF. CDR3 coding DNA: TGTGCCAGCAGCCCTGCTGCGGGTACGCAAACAGATACGCAGTATTTT. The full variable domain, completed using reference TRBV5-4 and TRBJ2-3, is ETGVTQSPTHLIKTRGQQVTLRCSSQSGHNTVSWYQQALGQGPQFIFQYYREEENGRGNFPPRFSGLQFPNYSSELNVNALELDDSALYLCASSPAAGTQTDTQYFGPGTRLTVL.

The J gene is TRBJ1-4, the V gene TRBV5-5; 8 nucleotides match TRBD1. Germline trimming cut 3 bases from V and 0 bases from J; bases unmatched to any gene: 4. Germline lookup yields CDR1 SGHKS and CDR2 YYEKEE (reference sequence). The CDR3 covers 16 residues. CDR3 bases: TGTGCCAGCAGCTCCGCGGACAGGGCAACTAATGAAAAACTGTTTTTT. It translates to CASSSADRATNEKLFF.

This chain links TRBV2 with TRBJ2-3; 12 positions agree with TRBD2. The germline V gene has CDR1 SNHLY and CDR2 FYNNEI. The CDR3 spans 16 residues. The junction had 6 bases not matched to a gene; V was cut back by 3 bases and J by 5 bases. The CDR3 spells CASSDLAGGNGDTQYF. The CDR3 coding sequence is TGTGCCAGCAGTGATCTAGCGGGGGGGAACGGAGATACGCAGTATTTT. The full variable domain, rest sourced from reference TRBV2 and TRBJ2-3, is EPEVTQTPSHQVTQMGQEVILRCVPISNHLYFYWYRQILGQKVEFLVSFYNNEISEKSEIFDDQFSVERPDGSNFTLKIRSTKLEDSAMYFCASSDLAGGNGDTQYFGPGTRLTVL.

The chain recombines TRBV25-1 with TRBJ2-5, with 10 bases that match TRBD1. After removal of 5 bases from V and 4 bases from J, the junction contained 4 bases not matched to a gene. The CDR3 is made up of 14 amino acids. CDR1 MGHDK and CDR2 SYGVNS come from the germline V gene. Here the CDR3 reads CASSLRQGAETQYF. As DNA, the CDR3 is TGTGCCAGCAGTCTTAGACAGGGGGCAGAGACCCAGTACTTC.

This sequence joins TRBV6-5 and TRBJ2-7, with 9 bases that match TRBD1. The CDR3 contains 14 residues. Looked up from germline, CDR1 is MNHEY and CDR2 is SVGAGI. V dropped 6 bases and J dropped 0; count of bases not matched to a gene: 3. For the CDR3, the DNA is TGTGCCAGCAGGGGACAGGGCTCCTCCTACGAGCAGTACTTC. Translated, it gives CASRGQGSSYEQYF.

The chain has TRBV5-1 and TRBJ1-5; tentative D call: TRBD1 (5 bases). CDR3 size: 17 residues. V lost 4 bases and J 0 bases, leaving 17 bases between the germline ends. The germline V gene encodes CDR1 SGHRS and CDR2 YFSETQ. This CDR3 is CASSLPGLTDSNQPQHF. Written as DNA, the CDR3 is TGCGCCAGCAGCCTGCCGGGACTGACGGATAGCAATCAGCCCCAGCATTTT.

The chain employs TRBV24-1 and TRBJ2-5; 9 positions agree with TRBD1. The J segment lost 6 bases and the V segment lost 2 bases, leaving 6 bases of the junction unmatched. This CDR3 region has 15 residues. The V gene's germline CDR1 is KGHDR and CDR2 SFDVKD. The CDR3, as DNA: TGTGCCACCAGTGATTCCTCTACAGGGGGCCAGACCCAGTACTTC. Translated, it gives CATSDSSTGGQTQYF.